This T cell receptor (beta chain) was recovered during a study of blood T cell repertoires in COVID-19. The wider study: From the United States, Italy and Spain came samples of acute and convalescent COVID-19. Sample material is recorded as cDNA or gDNA derived from T cells, B-cell-depleted T cells, or PBMCs.

Methods used by the authors: Scientists estimated how many nucleated cells there were by amplifying reference gene primers. The table came from immunoSEQ multiplex PCR; TCRdb's copy has only in-frame clones and leaves some out. V, J and clone size reflect that table, while D and trimming were determined from the DNA. Here the sample spans about 74,000 clones, roughly 84% being singletons. CDR1 is LGHNT, CDR2 FRNRAP, per germline. The junction had 14 bases not matched to a gene; V was cut back by 8 bases and J by 2 bases. The CDR3 totals 16 residues. The rearrangement uses TRBV12-5 and TRBJ2-5; 7 positions agree with TRBD2. The clonotype originates from a woman of 80 years or more with active or convalescent COVID-19. Sample: peripheral blood. This chain's CDR3 is CASSALGGVSQETQYF. As DNA, the CDR3 is TGTGCTAGTAGTGCCTTGGGGGGGGTATCACAAGAGACCCAGTACTTC.